This T cell receptor beta chain was captured by sequencing in a study of T-cell memory formation after mild COVID-19. Germline CDR1 is DFQATT and CDR2 is SNEGSKA (reference sequence). V dropped 6 bases and J dropped 6; count of bases not matched to a gene: 7. The CDR3 spans 13 residues. In this sample, this clonotype turned up a few times. TCRdb re-analysed the 5' RACE reads in MiXCR, keeping a single row per CDR3 protein. Among fewer than 75,000 distinct CDR3 sequences listed, about 12% were seen once. The J gene is TRBJ2-1, the V gene TRBV20-1; 8 bases match TRBD1. Sequences were obtained from PBMCs or a T cell subset sorted from them (not recorded which). The receptor was isolated from a man aged 18 to 35 who had mild COVID-19 (a few samples of this study predate the infection). Cell type and time point are not known. CDR3 protein: CSAADRAPNEQFF. CDR3 nucleotides: TGCAGTGCCGCGGACAGGGCCCCCAATGAGCAGTTCTTC.